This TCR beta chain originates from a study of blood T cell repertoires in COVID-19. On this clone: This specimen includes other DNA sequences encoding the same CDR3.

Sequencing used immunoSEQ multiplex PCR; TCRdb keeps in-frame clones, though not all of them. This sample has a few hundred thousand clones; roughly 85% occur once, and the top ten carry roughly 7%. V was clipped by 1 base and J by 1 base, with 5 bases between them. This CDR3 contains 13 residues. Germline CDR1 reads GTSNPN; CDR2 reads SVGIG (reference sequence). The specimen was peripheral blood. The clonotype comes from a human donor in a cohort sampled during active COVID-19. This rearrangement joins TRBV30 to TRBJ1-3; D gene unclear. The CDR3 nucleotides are TGTGCCTGGAGTGGAGGTTCTGGAAACACCATATATTTT. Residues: CAWSGGSGNTIYF.